This T cell receptor (beta chain) was documented in a study of blood T cell repertoires in COVID-19. The method was immunoSEQ multiplex PCR; TCRdb's version includes in-frame clones alone and lacks a portion of them. The sample records almost 350,000 clones, about 92% being singletons. This sequence originates from a woman aged 55-75 years with COVID-19, enrolled during active disease. Specimen: peripheral blood.

CDR3 nucleotide sequence: TGTGCCAGTAGTCCCCGGACTAGCGGGGGGGTAGCCAAAAACATTCAGTACTTC. It codes for CASSPRTSGGVAKNIQYF. V and J are TRBV19 and TRBJ2-4, with 15 bases aligning to TRBD2. Losses at the gene ends were 5 bases for V and 0 bases for J; bases not matched to a gene: 5. The CDR3 contains 18 residues. CDR1 and CDR2 from the germline V gene are LNHDA and SQIVND (reference sequence).